This T cell receptor (beta chain) is from a study of metastatic and nonmetastatic thyroid tumors. About the research overall: From malignant and benign thyroid patients, repertoires in blood and in tumor or nodule tissue were compared. Study-wide results and limits: The reported finding was significantly higher TCR beta diversity in malignant thyroid tumors relative to benign nodules, in blood and tumor.

Per germline, CDR1 MNHNS and CDR2 SASEGT. Germline trimming cut 3 bases from V and 6 bases from J; bases unmatched to any gene: 8. The CDR3 is made up of 16 amino acids. All patients reached thyroid surgery having received no treatment beforehand. In the original workflow: The authors used CDR3 differences across clinicopathological groups to build a distant-metastasis classifier for papillary thyroid cancer. With MiXCR, TCRdb called clones anew from the PCR reads. TCRdb's processing, not the authors' own work, is the source of the V and J calls. The sample carries approximately 22,000 clones, around 11% recorded once. By share, this clone counts as medium-sized. Its target is not known.

This rearrangement joins TRBV6-1 to TRBJ2-7; the match to TRBD2 covers 13 bases. The TCR comes from a female donor with papillary thyroid cancer or a benign thyroid nodule (not recorded which). Some clones in this sample may be carry-over from other donors' samples. The sample comprised blood. The CDR3 DNA reads TGTGCCAGCAGTGATGGGACTAGCGGGATTGCGGGCGAGCAGTACTTC. It translates to CASSDGTSGIAGEQYF.